This TCR beta chain was documented in a study of T-cell memory formation after mild COVID-19. Whole-study findings and limits: Of the contracting clones, CD4+ ones lay mainly in CM and EM, and CD8+ ones in EMRA. Contracting clones, day 15 to 85, had balanced CD4/CD8, and later expanders favored CD4+.

This clonotype was counted a few times. Antigen: not known. Germline CDR1 SGHRS, CDR2 YFSETQ. With 6 bases removed from V and 0 bases from J, the gap between germline ends came to 18 bases. The CDR3 length is 16 residues. Sample barcodes and UMIs were carried by the TCR alpha and TCR beta cDNA libraries that 5'RACE generated with constant-segment primers. TCRdb re-called the 5' RACE reads through MiXCR, storing one row per CDR3 protein. The table has roughly 130,000 distinct CDR3 sequences, more than 15% seen once. The sequenced sample consisted of PBMCs or a T cell subset sorted from them (not recorded which). The chain employs TRBV5-1 and TRBJ1-1; D possibly corresponds to TRBD1 (6 bases). The source is a young man who had mild COVID-19 (a few samples of this study predate the infection). Cell type and time point are not known. The CDR3 DNA is TGCGCCAGCACCCGTGGGGGGGCCGGGCTGAACACTGAAGCTTTCTTT. Translation: CASTRGGAGLNTEAFF.